A single sample gave rise to the 3 T cell receptor beta chains below, sequenced in a study of blood T cell repertoires in COVID-19. Clones were read by immunoSEQ multiplex PCR, and TCRdb kept only the in-frame ones, dropping some. Found here are 270,000 or so clones, approximately 90% of them singletons; the top ten hold approximately 4.3%. Input material: peripheral blood. The source is a man aged 35-49 years with acute or convalescent COVID-19.

The V call is TRBV7-8, the J call TRBJ2-1; D uncertain. This CDR3 is built from 14 residues. The V gene's germline CDR1 is SGHVS and CDR2 FQNEAQ. V was cut by 5 bases and J by 4 bases, with 12 bases left in between. CDR3 in DNA: TGTGCCAGCAGCCTGGCTTCTTGGTACAATGAGCAGTTCTTC. It yields the protein CASSLASWYNEQFF.

This rearrangement joins TRBV7-2 to TRBJ1-3, with D possibly matching TRBD1 (6 bases). The CDR3 contains 17 residues. CDR1 is SGHTA and CDR2 is FQGNSA in the germline V gene. V gave up 4 bases and J gave up 2 bases, with 18 bases separating them. The CDR3 loop is CASSSGGGRRPGNTIYF. The CDR3 DNA is TGTGCCAGCAGCTCCGGGGGGGGGCGCCGCCCTGGAAACACCATATATTTT.

The rearrangement links TRBV5-1 to TRBJ1-3; TRBD1 might be the D (6 bases). This CDR3 has 16 amino acids. Trimming left V 4 bases short and J 0 bases short, with 14 bases between. Germline V lookup: CDR1 SGHRS, CDR2 YFSETQ. CDR3 region: CASSGGDMSSGNTIYF. The DNA for the CDR3 is TGCGCCAGCAGCGGGGGGGACATGAGCTCTGGAAACACCATATATTTT. Full variable domain (missing parts from reference TRBV5-1 and TRBJ1-3): KAGVTQTPRYLIKTRGQQVTLSCSPISGHRSVSWYQQTPGQGLQFLFEYFSETQRNKGNFPGRFSGRQFSNSRSEMNVSTLELGDSALYLCASSGGDMSSGNTIYFGEGSWLTVV.